Listed below are T cell receptor beta chains from one sample, sequenced in a study of T cell changes during pregnancy in multiple sclerosis. Clones were read by immunoSEQ multiplex PCR, and TCRdb kept only the in-frame ones, dropping some. The data contain tens of thousands of clones, about nine tenths of them singletons. This specimen consisted of CD4+ T cells from peripheral blood mononuclear cells, obtained in the first trimester of pregnancy. The receptor set was obtained from a female donor in good health, enrolled as a control in a pregnancy study. The CDR3 runs from the conserved cysteine through the conserved F or W. The D gene is left open where the match is weak. The size entry is marked missing in some rows and otherwise reads once, few, many or a size class.

clone size: NA; J gene: TRBJ2-3; V gene: TRBV2; D gene: NA; CDR3 protein: CATRTELTDTQYF; CDR3 DNA: TGTGCCACCCGGACAGAACTAACAGATACGCAGTATTTT
clone size: NA; J gene: TRBJ1-1; V gene: TRBV14; D gene: NA; CDR3 protein: CASSQDSPGRGTEAFF; CDR3 DNA: TGTGCCAGCAGCCAAGATTCCCCCGGGAGGGGGACTGAAGCTTTCTTT
clone size: few; J gene: TRBJ1-4; V gene: TRBV30; D gene: TRBD1; CDR3 protein: CAWSAGQGDNEKLFF; CDR3 DNA: TGTGCCTGGAGTGCTGGACAGGGCGATAATGAAAAACTGTTTTTT
clone size: NA; J gene: TRBJ1-2; V gene: TRBV29-1; D gene: NA; CDR3 protein: CSVTSTGNYGYTF; CDR3 DNA: TGCAGCGTTACCTCGACAGGTAACTATGGCTACACCTTC
clone size: NA; J gene: TRBJ1-4; V gene: TRBV30; D gene: NA; CDR3 protein: CAWSVQTKLFF; CDR3 DNA: TGTGCCTGGAGTGTACAGACAAAACTGTTTTTT
clone size: NA; J gene: TRBJ1-5; V gene: TRBV7-2; D gene: NA; CDR3 protein: CASSSASYQPQHF; CDR3 DNA: TGTGCCAGCAGCAGCGCCTCATATCAGCCCCAGCATTTT
clone size: once; J gene: TRBJ2-1; V gene: TRBV21-1; D gene: NA; CDR3 protein: CASSPLPGTGGDNEQFF; CDR3 DNA: TGTGCCAGCAGCCCACTCCCCGGGACAGGGGGGGACAATGAGCAGTTCTTC
clone size: NA; J gene: TRBJ1-6; V gene: TRBV9; D gene: NA; CDR3 protein: CASSVGAVNSPLHF; CDR3 DNA: TGTGCCAGCAGCGTAGGGGCTGTTAATTCACCCCTCCACTTT
clone size: once; J gene: TRBJ1-1; V gene: TRBV6-5; D gene: NA; CDR3 protein: CASSRHLNTEAFF; CDR3 DNA: TGTGCCAGCAGCAGACACCTGAACACTGAAGCTTTCTTT
clone size: NA; J gene: TRBJ1-1; V gene: TRBV7-9; D gene: NA; CDR3 protein: CASSLVIAGYTEAFF; CDR3 DNA: TGTGCCAGCAGCTTAGTAATCGCGGGGTACACTGAAGCTTTCTTT
clone size: NA; J gene: TRBJ2-1; V gene: TRBV10-3; D gene: TRBD2; CDR3 protein: CAISGGARNEQFF; CDR3 DNA: TGTGCCATTAGCGGGGGGGCCCGAAATGAGCAGTTCTTC
clone size: NA; J gene: TRBJ2-5; V gene: TRBV6-5; D gene: TRBD2; CDR3 protein: CASSYSLAALQETQYF; CDR3 DNA: TGTGCCAGCAGTTACTCCCTAGCGGCTCTCCAAGAGACCCAGTACTTC
clone size: NA; J gene: TRBJ1-2; V gene: TRBV7-2; D gene: NA; CDR3 protein: CASSLGPGGANYGYTF; CDR3 DNA: TGTGCCAGCAGCTTAGGGCCCGGAGGAGCTAACTATGGCTACACCTTC
clone size: NA; J gene: TRBJ1-4; V gene: TRBV13; D gene: TRBD1; CDR3 protein: CASSLYRGGTNEKLFF; CDR3 DNA: TGTGCCAGCAGCTTATACAGGGGAGGAACTAATGAAAAACTGTTTTTT
clone size: once; J gene: TRBJ2-1; V gene: TRBV4-1; D gene: TRBD2; CDR3 protein: CASSQGAGGAYNEQFF; CDR3 DNA: TGCGCCAGCAGCCAAGGGGCGGGGGGGGCCTACAATGAGCAGTTCTTC
clone size: NA; J gene: TRBJ1-4; V gene: TRBV2; D gene: TRBD1; CDR3 protein: CASSGTGFNEDEKLFF; CDR3 DNA: TGTGCCAGCAGCGGGACAGGTTTCAATGAGGACGAAAAACTGTTTTTT
clone size: NA; J gene: TRBJ1-5; V gene: TRBV9; D gene: NA; CDR3 protein: CASSVGTVGEQPQHF; CDR3 DNA: TGTGCCAGCAGCGTAGGAACTGTAGGGGAACAGCCCCAGCATTTT
clone size: NA; J gene: TRBJ1-5; V gene: TRBV4-1; D gene: TRBD1; CDR3 protein: CASSVPDRAGNQPQHF; CDR3 DNA: TGCGCCAGCAGCGTCCCTGACAGGGCAGGCAATCAGCCCCAGCATTTT
clone size: NA; J gene: TRBJ1-2; V gene: TRBV2; D gene: NA; CDR3 protein: CASSSVRSGNYGYTF; CDR3 DNA: TGTGCCAGCAGTTCCGTCCGGTCAGGGAACTATGGCTACACCTTC
clone size: once; J gene: TRBJ1-2; V gene: TRBV21-1; D gene: NA; CDR3 protein: CASSKDRGRGNYGYTF; CDR3 DNA: TGTGCCAGCAGCAAAGACAGGGGGCGCGGGAACTATGGCTACACCTTC
clone size: NA; J gene: TRBJ1-5; V gene: TRBV7-3; D gene: NA; CDR3 protein: CASSSQGNQPQHF; CDR3 DNA: TGTGCCAGCAGCTCCCAGGGCAATCAGCCCCAGCATTTT
clone size: NA; J gene: TRBJ1-5; V gene: TRBV6-1; D gene: NA; CDR3 protein: CASLRQSEQPQHF; CDR3 DNA: TGTGCCAGTCTACGACAATCAGAGCAGCCCCAGCATTTT
clone size: medium-sized; J gene: TRBJ2-5; V gene: TRBV4-1; D gene: TRBD1; CDR3 protein: CASSLYPPGQNQETQYF; CDR3 DNA: TGCGCCAGCAGCCTTTACCCGCCGGGACAGAACCAAGAGACCCAGTACTTC
clone size: NA; J gene: TRBJ1-1; V gene: TRBV28; D gene: TRBD1; CDR3 protein: CASRTYRGMNTEAFF; CDR3 DNA: TGTGCCAGCAGAACCTACAGGGGAATGAACACTGAAGCTTTCTTT
clone size: NA; J gene: TRBJ1-4; V gene: TRBV7-9; D gene: NA; CDR3 protein: CASSLANGGPEKLFF; CDR3 DNA: TGTGCCAGCAGCTTAGCGAACGGTGGGCCAGAAAAACTGTTTTTT
clone size: NA; J gene: TRBJ2-1; V gene: TRBV28; D gene: TRBD1; CDR3 protein: CASSLRGLKVYNEQFF; CDR3 DNA: TGTGCCAGCAGTCTCAGGGGGCTTAAAGTTTACAATGAGCAGTTCTTC
clone size: NA; J gene: TRBJ2-7; V gene: TRBV7-9; D gene: NA; CDR3 protein: CASSPGLWEQYF; CDR3 DNA: TGTGCCAGCAGCCCGGGTCTTTGGGAGCAGTACTTC
clone size: NA; J gene: TRBJ2-5; V gene: TRBV9; D gene: TRBD2; CDR3 protein: CASSVGVSGGDRETQYF; CDR3 DNA: TGTGCCAGCAGCGTAGGTGTTAGCGGGGGGGATCGGGAGACCCAGTACTTC
clone size: NA; J gene: TRBJ1-4; V gene: TRBV2; D gene: NA; CDR3 protein: CASSETGTVRANEKLFF; CDR3 DNA: TGTGCCAGCAGTGAGACAGGAACCGTGAGGGCTAATGAAAAACTGTTTTTT
clone size: NA; J gene: TRBJ1-4; V gene: TRBV18; D gene: TRBD1; CDR3 protein: CASSPLGQGNEKLFF; CDR3 DNA: TGTGCCAGCTCACCCCTGGGACAGGGAAATGAAAAACTGTTTTTT
clone size: once; J gene: TRBJ1-4; V gene: TRBV6-6; D gene: TRBD1; CDR3 protein: CASSSPERQGYEKLFF; CDR3 DNA: TGTGCCAGCAGTTCTCCGGAGAGACAGGGCTATGAAAAACTGTTTTTT
clone size: NA; J gene: TRBJ1-2; V gene: TRBV10-3; D gene: TRBD1; CDR3 protein: CAISDRTGDYGYTF; CDR3 DNA: TGTGCCATCAGTGATAGGACAGGAGACTATGGCTACACCTTC